This T cell receptor beta chain comes out of a study of blood T cell repertoires in COVID-19. About the study: From T cells, B-cell-depleted T cells, or PBMCs came the material, which was cDNA or gDNA.

Original processing methods: For nucleated cells, counts were estimated from reference gene primer amplification. Measured with immunoSEQ multiplex PCR; TCRdb has only the in-frame clones, and not every one. V and J calls and clone size come straight from that table; D and trimming were deduced from the DNA. The sample includes 180,000 or so clones, approximately 90% seen only once; the top ten take around 6.5%. CDR3 length: 15 residues. V gave up 4 bases and J gave up 2 bases, with 10 bases separating them. The germline V gene encodes CDR1 SGDLS and CDR2 YYNGEE. This chain connects TRBV9 to TRBJ2-6, with D perhaps matching TRBD2 (5 bases). The TCR sequence derives from a woman older than 75 in a cohort sampled during active or convalescent COVID-19. The sequencing input was peripheral blood. The CDR3 DNA reads TGTGCCAGCAGCCCCCCGGGAACTGGGGCCAACGTCCTGACTTTC. This sequence encodes CASSPPGTGANVLTF. The variable domain in full, with the rest retrieved from reference TRBV9 and TRBJ2-6, is DSGVTQTPKHLITATGQRVTLRCSPRSGDLSVYWYQQSLDQGLQFLIQYYNGEERAKGNILERFSAQQFPDLHSELNLSSLELGDSALYFCASSPPGTGANVLTFGAGSRLTVL.